Each of the 32 T cell receptor beta chains below was sequenced from the same sample in a study of blood T cell repertoires in COVID-19. Repertoires were generated with immunoSEQ multiplex PCR, while TCRdb's copy carries only in-frame clones and drops some. The repertoire holds more than 200,000 clones, with approximately 83% as singletons. Sequencing was performed on peripheral blood. The receptors derive from a man between 35 and 55 years old with acute or convalescent COVID-19.

The chain recombines TRBV4-1 with TRBJ2-7; 8 bases line up with TRBD1. Looked up from germline, CDR1 is MGHRA and CDR2 is YSYEKL. Trimming removed 4 bases from V and 0 bases from J; junction bases left unmatched: 5. The CDR3 length is 15 residues. The CDR3 DNA sequence: TGCGCCAGCAGCCTTAGGACAGGGAGCTCCTACGAGCAGTACTTC. Residues: CASSLRTGSSYEQYF.

This clone was found once. V gene TRBV18 combines with J gene TRBJ1-3, with a weak D call TRBD1 (5 bases). Germline CDR1 and CDR2: KGHSH and LQKENI. This CDR3 contains 18 residues. V lost 4 bases and J 0 bases, leaving 19 bases between the germline ends. The CDR3 is CASSRIITGTTSGNTIYF. CDR3 coding DNA: TGTGCCAGCTCACGCATTATTACCGGGACTACCTCTGGAAACACCATATATTTT.

CDR3 residues: CATAFGRSYEQYF. Here the CDR3 DNA reads TGTGCCACCGCGTTCGGGAGGTCCTACGAGCAGTACTTC. The chain combines TRBV2 with TRBJ2-7; 7 positions agree with TRBD2. In germline, CDR1 is SNHLY, CDR2 FYNNEI. This CDR3 is 13 amino acids long. J was trimmed by 1 base and V by 10 bases; bases with no gene match: 7.

The J gene is TRBJ1-2, the V gene TRBV7-9; no clear D gene. Deletions cut 5 bases from V and 8 bases from J, with 15 bases between. Germline CDR1 and CDR2: SEHNR and FQNEAQ (reference sequence). This CDR3 spans 13 amino acids. CDR3 nucleotides: TGTGCCAGCAGCCCGGACGGAAGGGAGGGCTACACCTTC. Translated, it gives CASSPDGREGYTF.

The chain combines TRBV9 with TRBJ1-1; D is uncertain. Germline values: CDR1 SGDLS, CDR2 YYNGEE. V lost 0 bases and J lost 0, with 9 bases in between. The CDR3 consists of 15 residues. For the CDR3, the DNA is TGTGCCAGCAGCGTAGAAGAGGGCTTGAACACTGAAGCTTTCTTT. Its protein is CASSVEEGLNTEAFF.

The rearrangement joins TRBV29-1 to TRBJ2-5, with 10 bases lining up with TRBD2. The V segment lost 0 bases and the J segment 2 bases; nucleotides outside the gene matches: 12. The CDR3 length is 18 residues. Germline V gene lookup returns CDR1 SQVTM and CDR2 ANQGSEA. The CDR3 DNA follows: TGCAGCGTTGAAGATCCAACCTGGGGAGCGGGAGGGCAAGAGACCCAGTACTTC. Amino acids: CSVEDPTWGAGGQETQYF.

The chain has TRBV13 and TRBJ2-2; 10 bases fit TRBD2. J gave up 4 bases and V 5 bases, and 4 bases lay outside the gene matches. The length of the CDR3 is 15 residues. Germline V gives CDR1 PRHDT, CDR2 FYEKMQ (reference sequence). In nucleotides, the CDR3 is TGTGCCAGCAGCCGGACTAGCGGTCCCACCGGGGAGCTGTTTTTT. Amino acid sequence: CASSRTSGPTGELFF. Filled out from reference TRBV13 and TRBJ2-2, the complete variable domain reads AAGVIQSPRHLIKEKRETATLKCYPIPRHDTVYWYQQGPGQDPQFLISFYEKMQSDKGSIPDRFSAQQFSDYHSELNMSSLELGDSALYFCASSRTSGPTGELFFGEGSRLTVL.

V usage is TRBV6-6 and J usage is TRBJ1-6; TRBD1 matches at 8 bases. Looked up from germline, CDR1 is MNHNY and CDR2 is SVGAGI (reference sequence). This CDR3 has 14 amino acids. V gave up 5 bases and J gave up 10 bases; unmatched junction bases: 7. CDR3 loop: CASSQTGVESPLHF. The CDR3 DNA is TGTGCCAGCAGTCAGACAGGGGTGGAGTCACCCCTCCACTTT.

The chain carries TRBV3-1 (or the pseudogene TRBV3-2) and TRBJ2-3; D is possibly TRBD2 (5 bases). The CDR3 has 12 amino acids. The germline CDR1 and CDR2 sequences are LGHDT and YNNKEL (reference sequence). V lost 10 bases and J 4 bases, leaving 12 bases between the germline ends. CDR3 nucleotides: TGTGCCACCGTACAGAGGGCAGATACGCAGTATTTT. This translates into CATVQRADTQYF.

This clone was detected only a few times. V gene TRBV7-6 combines with J gene TRBJ1-6; maybe TRBD1 (5 bases). V was cut by 8 bases and J by 5 bases, with 10 bases left in between. Germline V gene lookup returns CDR1 SGHVS and CDR2 FNYEAQ. CDR3 length: 13 amino acids. The CDR3 reads CASSWGDNSPLHF. CDR3 nucleotide sequence: TGTGCCAGCTCATGGGGGGATAATTCACCCCTCCACTTT. The full variable domain, its missing parts supplied by reference TRBV7-6 and TRBJ1-6, is GAGVSQSPRYKVTKRGQDVALRCDPISGHVSLYWYRQALGQGPEFLTYFNYEAQQDKSGLPNDRFSAERPEGSISTLTIQRTEQRDSAMYRCASSWGDNSPLHFGNGTRLTVT.

J is TRBJ2-1 and V is TRBV24-1; no definite D call. The CDR3 is 13 residues long. Germline lookup yields CDR1 KGHDR and CDR2 SFDVKD. The ends were cut back, 4 bases at V and 7 bases at J, with 10 bases in the middle. In DNA, the CDR3 is TGTGCCACCAGTGACCCGAGTGAGAATGAGCAGTTCTTC. Translating it yields CATSDPSENEQFF.

The chain has TRBV3-1 (or the pseudogene TRBV3-2) and TRBJ1-1, with 11 nucleotides matching TRBD1. Germline CDR1 reads LGHDT; CDR2 reads YNNKEL (reference sequence). The CDR3 sequence is 17 residues long. J lost 4 bases, V lost 4 bases, and 11 bases had no gene match. The CDR3 here is CASSRHGTGGGSTEAFF. The CDR3 DNA reads as TGTGCCAGCAGCCGCCATGGGACAGGGGGTGGAAGCACTGAAGCTTTCTTT.

The CDR3 DNA follows: TGCGCCAGCGGGGGGGCGCCAGGCACTGAAGCTTTCTTT. It translates to CASGGAPGTEAFF. V usage is TRBV5-1 and J usage is TRBJ1-1; D is possibly TRBD1 (6 bases). Trimming pared 7 bases from V and 4 bases from J, leaving 14 bases between. The CDR3 consists of 13 residues. CDR1 and CDR2 from the germline V gene are SGHRS and YFSETQ.

The chain links TRBV9 to TRBJ1-1, with a possible D match to TRBD1 (6 bases). CDR1 is SGDLS, CDR2 YYNGEE, per germline. There are 15 residues in the CDR3. Trimming took off 3 bases at V and 0 bases at J, with 12 bases between the two ends. The CDR3 spells CASSASGQMNTEAFF. The CDR3 DNA reads TGTGCCAGCAGCGCAAGCGGACAGATGAACACTGAAGCTTTCTTT.

The CDR3 reads CASSYSTGSRETQYF. The CDR3 region has the DNA TGTGCCAGCAGTTACTCGACGGGGAGCCGGGAGACCCAGTACTTC. V gene TRBV6-6 combines with J gene TRBJ2-5, with D possibly being TRBD2 (5 bases). This CDR3 comprises 15 residues. Per germline, CDR1 MNHNY and CDR2 SVGAGI (reference sequence). The V and J ends lost 0 bases and 5 bases respectively, with 13 bases between them.

Here the CDR3 reads CASTSFVDRLINTEAFF. The CDR3 nucleotides are TGTGCCAGCACCTCTTTTGTTGACAGGTTGATAAACACTGAAGCTTTCTTT. The chain links TRBV5-6 to TRBJ1-1; D is perhaps TRBD1 (6 bases). CDR3 length: 17 amino acids. V was shortened by 6 bases and J by 2 bases, with 23 bases between the two germline ends. Germline V CDR1 and CDR2: SGHDT, YYEEEE.

This chain connects TRBV6-5 to TRBJ1-5; 8 nucleotides align to TRBD1. With 6 bases clipped from V and 7 bases from J, the junction kept 8 bases outside the gene matches. CDR1 and CDR2 from the germline V gene are MNHEY and SVGAGI. The CDR3 has 14 residues. CDR3 sequence: CASRSGGLEQPQHF. The CDR3 DNA is TGTGCCAGCAGATCAGGGGGCTTAGAGCAGCCCCAGCATTTT.

This sequence joins TRBV5-4 and TRBJ2-1, with D hard to call. Looked up from germline, CDR1 is SGHNT and CDR2 is YYREEE (reference sequence). The CDR3 is 15 amino acids. V was shortened by 4 bases and J by 2 bases, with 13 bases between the two germline ends. In DNA, the CDR3 is TGTGCCAGCAGCCCCCGCGAGGCCGCCTACAATGAGCAGTTCTTC. Translation gives CASSPREAAYNEQFF. Supplemented by reference TRBV5-4 and TRBJ2-1, the full variable domain reads ETGVTQSPTHLIKTRGQQVTLRCSSQSGHNTVSWYQQALGQGPQFIFQYYREEENGRGNFPPRFSGLQFPNYSSELNVNALELDDSALYLCASSPREAAYNEQFFGPGTRLTVL.

This sequence joins TRBV7-9 and TRBJ2-7, with 9 bases aligning to TRBD2. CDR3 length: 14 amino acids. J was trimmed by 7 bases and V by 3 bases; bases with no gene match: 7. Germline V gene lookup returns CDR1 SEHNR and CDR2 FQNEAQ (reference sequence). In DNA form, the CDR3 reads TGTGCCAGCAGCTTTTCACTAGCGGGTGGGGAGCAGTACTTC. Its translation: CASSFSLAGGEQYF.

The chain employs TRBV7-8 and TRBJ2-2; a weak D match, TRBD1 (6 bases). CDR1 and CDR2 from the germline V gene are SGHVS and FQNEAQ. The CDR3 length is 17 residues. V gave up 3 bases and J gave up 0 bases, with 14 bases separating them. The CDR3 DNA follows: TGTGCCAGCAGCTTTGCCTCCGGGACAACGAACACCGGGGAGCTGTTTTTT. Its translation is CASSFASGTTNTGELFF.

The chain combines TRBV7-2 with TRBJ2-1; 9 positions match TRBD1. Germline lookup yields CDR1 SGHTA and CDR2 FQGNSA. The CDR3 sequence is 17 residues long. V was pared by 5 bases and J by 7 bases, with 15 bases of the junction left unmatched. The CDR3 sequence: CASSNSLGQGNINEQFF. CDR3 bases: TGTGCCAGCAGCAATTCTCTGGGACAGGGAAATATTAATGAGCAGTTCTTC.

V is TRBV20-1 and J is TRBJ2-3; 12 nucleotides align to TRBD2. Per the germline V gene, CDR1 is DFQATT and CDR2 is SNEGSKA (reference sequence). V was clipped by 3 bases and J by 9 bases; unmatched bases: 10. The CDR3 runs 15 residues. In DNA form, the CDR3 reads TGCAGTGCTAGTACGACTAGCGGGAGTTCTCGGACGCAGTATTTT. It translates to CSASTTSGSSRTQYF.

This clone was detected once. The genes are TRBV19 and TRBJ1-4, with a tentative D call TRBD1 (5 bases). V gave up 4 bases and J gave up 5 bases, with 17 bases separating them. CDR1 is LNHDA and CDR2 is SQIVND in the germline V gene (reference sequence). CDR3 length: 16 amino acids. The CDR3 is CASSRRGPPVNEKLFF. CDR3 DNA: TGTGCCAGTAGTAGAAGGGGCCCGCCCGTAAATGAAAAACTGTTTTTT.

This chain links TRBV7-3 with TRBJ2-5, with D maybe TRBD2 (5 bases). The V end lost 5 bases, the J end lost 4 bases, and 11 bases lay between the germline ends. Germline CDR1 and CDR2: SGHTA and FQGTGA. The CDR3 runs to 13 residues. This CDR3 is CASSRGGGETQYF. The DNA for the CDR3 is TGTGCCAGCAGCCGTGGAGGAGGAGAGACCCAGTACTTC.

The CDR3 sequence: CASRTGGGGNQPQHF. CDR3 DNA: TGTGCCAGCAGGACCGGGGGAGGGGGCAATCAGCCCCAGCATTTT. V usage is TRBV6-5 and J usage is TRBJ1-5, with D perhaps matching TRBD1 (5 bases). This CDR3 has 15 residues. The germline CDR1 and CDR2 sequences are MNHEY and SVGAGI. V was trimmed by 6 bases and J by 2 bases, leaving 14 bases between them.

The chain recombines TRBV11-2 with TRBJ1-6; TRBD1 aligns across 7 bases. CDR3 length equals 15 residues. V shed 4 bases, J shed 5 bases, and the junction held 5 bases outside the gene matches. In germline, CDR1 is SGHAT, CDR2 FQNNGV. The DNA of the CDR3 is TGTGCCAGCAGCTCGACGGGACAGAATAATTCACCCCTCCACTTT. It translates to CASSSTGQNNSPLHF.

V and J are TRBV6-6 and TRBJ2-3, with D possibly being TRBD1 (5 bases). Trimming stripped 11 bases from V and 2 bases from J, with 17 bases between. Germline CDR1 and CDR2: MNHNY and SVGAGI (reference sequence). This CDR3 region has 14 residues. The CDR3 DNA sequence: TGTGCCTCTATGCCAGGGCAGTCCACAGATACGCAGTATTTT. Translating it yields CASMPGQSTDTQYF.

This clone showed up just a few times. This chain links TRBV4-2 with TRBJ2-3; tentative D call: TRBD2 (6 bases). Trimming removed 4 bases at V and 0 bases at J, with 20 bases between. The CDR3 has 18 amino acids. CDR1 is LGHNA, CDR2 YNFKEQ, per germline. In DNA form, the CDR3 reads TGTGCCAGCAGCCGTTCATACCGAGCGGGTCCTAGCACAGATACGCAGTATTTT. Translating gives CASSRSYRAGPSTDTQYF.

The chain is built from TRBV12-5 and TRBJ2-1; 10 positions match TRBD2. The CDR3 covers 17 residues. Unmatched junction bases numbered 6, after V lost 0 bases and J lost 4 bases. CDR1 is LGHNT, CDR2 FRNRAP, per germline. The chain's CDR3 is CASGLVLGTSEYNEQFF. Written as DNA, the CDR3 is TGTGCTAGTGGTTTGGTACTGGGGACTAGCGAATACAATGAGCAGTTCTTC.

The genes are TRBV29-1 and TRBJ1-5; no reliable D call. The ends were cut back, 4 bases at V and 1 base at J, with 11 bases in the middle. The V gene's germline CDR1 is SQVTM and CDR2 ANQGSEA. The CDR3 is made up of 14 amino acids. This CDR3 is CSVAKGGSNQPQHF. The CDR3 DNA sequence: TGCAGCGTTGCTAAGGGCGGGAGCAATCAGCCCCAGCATTTT.

The chain has TRBV5-1 and TRBJ2-2, with D possibly matching TRBD1 (6 bases). This CDR3 contains 15 residues. The germline CDR1 and CDR2 sequences are SGHRS and YFSETQ. The V gene lost 3 bases and the J gene lost 1 base, with 10 bases spanning the gap. CDR3 residues: CASSSGQRNTGELFF. The CDR3 region has the DNA TGCGCCAGCAGCTCCGGACAGAGGAACACCGGGGAGCTGTTTTTT. Supplemented by reference TRBV5-1 and TRBJ2-2, the full variable domain reads KAGVTQTPRYLIKTRGQQVTLSCSPISGHRSVSWYQQTPGQGLQFLFEYFSETQRNKGNFPGRFSGRQFSNSRSEMNVSTLELGDSALYLCASSSGQRNTGELFFGEGSRLTVL.

The rearrangement joins TRBV3-1 (or the pseudogene TRBV3-2) to TRBJ1-3; D remains ambiguous. V shed 1 base and J shed 0 bases, with 4 bases lying between them. This CDR3 region has 14 residues. Germline CDR1 is LGHDT and CDR2 is YNNKEL (reference sequence). This CDR3 reads CASSQGHSGNTIYF. In DNA form, the CDR3 reads TGTGCCAGCAGCCAAGGGCACTCTGGAAACACCATATATTTT.